The 21 T cell receptor beta chains listed next were all sequenced from one sample in a study of blood T cells in healthy people across ages. With a J-beta primer mix and a sample-barcoded 5' primer, a second PCR ran about 7 to 11 cycles. TCRdb fed the 5' RACE reads into MiXCR, producing one record per CDR3 protein. This sample has around 800,000 distinct CDR3 sequences, with roughly 25% found just once. These data were also reused for a study on T cells of mothers and their children.

Material: blood. The receptors originated from a boy aged 5-17 years in good health.

This clonotype was detected only a few times. The V and J genes are TRBV4-1 and TRBJ1-4, with 8 bases aligning to TRBD1. Germline V lookup: CDR1 MGHRA, CDR2 YSYEKL. The CDR3 loop spans 18 amino acids. Trimming at V came to 1 base and at J to 2 bases, leaving 9 bases not matched to a gene. The CDR3 DNA reads TGCGCCAGCAGCCAAGGCGAGGACAGGGTCGGGACTAATGAAAAACTGTTTTTT. This translates into CASSQGEDRVGTNEKLFF.

This clonotype showed up many times. V is TRBV14 and J is TRBJ1-3; TRBD1 might be the D (6 bases). The CDR3 runs to 17 residues. Trimming shortened V by 0 bases and J by 3 bases, and 15 bases separated the two germline ends. In germline, CDR1 is SGHDN, CDR2 FVKESK. In nucleotides, the CDR3 is TGTGCCAGCAGCCAAGATCGCGGACAGAGGGATGGAAACACCATATATTTT. Translating gives CASSQDRGQRDGNTIYF.

This clonotype was seen a few times. This chain joins TRBV2 and TRBJ2-7; 8 bases map to TRBD1. There are 14 residues in the CDR3. From germline, CDR1 is SNHLY and CDR2 FYNNEI. Trimming at V came to 11 bases and at J to 5 bases, leaving 14 bases not matched to a gene. CDR3 DNA: TGTGCCGGCAAGGACAGGGTTTACGAGGACGAGCAGTACTTC. It is translated as CAGKDRVYEDEQYF.

This clonotype has only a few counts. The chain employs TRBV7-8 and TRBJ1-3; TRBD1 might be the D (6 bases). V was shortened by 4 bases and J by 6 bases, with 16 bases between the two germline ends. CDR3 size: 15 residues. The germline V gene has CDR1 SGHVS and CDR2 FQNEAQ. CDR3 amino acids: CASSSTWGPVNTIYF. Here the CDR3 DNA reads TGTGCCAGCAGCTCCACTTGGGGGCCGGTAAACACCATATATTTT.

This clonotype has just a few counts. The V gene is TRBV5-1, the J gene TRBJ2-3, with D maybe TRBD2 (7 bases). Germline loops: CDR1 SGHRS, CDR2 YFSETQ. CDR3 length: 16 residues. Trimming removed 1 base at V and 1 base at J, with 13 bases between. The CDR3 loop is CASSLKDGGRTDTQYF. CDR3 nucleotide sequence: TGCGCCAGCAGCTTGAAGGACGGGGGGCGCACAGATACGCAGTATTTT.

This clonotype was detected a few times. CDR3: CASNLGGTGNTIYF. The CDR3 region has the DNA TGTGCCAGCAACCTCGGGGGCACTGGAAACACCATATATTTT. The chain carries TRBV6-6 and TRBJ1-3, with D tentatively TRBD1 (6 bases). Germline-derived CDR1 and CDR2 are MNHNY and SVGAGI (reference sequence). The CDR3 consists of 14 residues. V shed 7 bases and J shed 2 bases, with 12 bases lying between them.

V gene TRBV5-1 combines with J gene TRBJ2-1; no definite D call. Between the trimmed V and J ends, which lost 6 bases and 5 bases, there was a span of 15 bases. The length of the CDR3 is 14 residues. Per the germline V gene, CDR1 is SGHRS and CDR2 is YFSETQ. The CDR3 sequence: CASMLTDGDNEQFF. The CDR3 DNA reads as TGCGCCAGCATGCTTACGGACGGCGACAATGAGCAGTTCTTC. Looking up the rest from reference TRBV5-1 and TRBJ2-1 gives the full variable domain: KAGVTQTPRYLIKTRGQQVTLSCSPISGHRSVSWYQQTPGQGLQFLFEYFSETQRNKGNFPGRFSGRQFSNSRSEMNVSTLELGDSALYLCASMLTDGDNEQFFGPGTRLTVL.

This clonotype occurred once. The chain recombines TRBV7-6 with TRBJ1-3; D remains ambiguous. The CDR3 has 16 residues. Germline lookup yields CDR1 SGHVS and CDR2 FNYEAQ. V lost 1 base and J 0 bases, leaving 10 bases between the germline ends. This CDR3 reads CASSLVSGISGNTIYF. The CDR3 DNA is TGTGCCAGCAGCTTAGTAAGCGGGATCTCTGGAAACACCATATATTTT.

The V gene is TRBV4-2, the J gene TRBJ1-1; 9 bases fit TRBD1. The junction had 3 bases not matched to a gene; V was cut back by 2 bases and J by 8 bases. CDR3 size: 13 residues. In germline, CDR1 is LGHNA, CDR2 YNFKEQ. CDR3 region: CASSQHRGQEAFF. DNA of the CDR3: TGTGCCAGCAGCCAACACAGGGGGCAGGAAGCTTTCTTT.

The V gene is TRBV3-1, the J gene TRBJ1-2, with 8 bases lining up with TRBD1. J gave up 6 bases and V 2 bases, and 8 bases lay outside the gene matches. This CDR3 is built from 15 residues. CDR1 and CDR2 from the germline V gene are LGHDT and YNNKEL (reference sequence). CDR3 residues: CASSQTTGARHGYTF. The CDR3 bases are TGTGCCAGCAGCCAAACGACAGGGGCGCGGCATGGCTACACCTTC. Combining the CDR3 with reference TRBV3-1 and TRBJ1-2 gives the whole variable domain DTAVSQTPKYLVTQMGNDKSIKCEQNLGHDTMYWYKQDSKKFLKIMFSYNNKELIINETVPNRFSPKSPDKAHLNLHINSLELGDSAVYFCASSQTTGARHGYTFGSGTRLTVV.

V and J are TRBV3-1 and TRBJ2-5; D unresolved. Germline loops: CDR1 LGHDT, CDR2 YNNKEL (reference sequence). The CDR3 covers 14 residues. Trimming removed 3 bases at V and 7 bases at J, with 15 bases between. CDR3 amino acids: CASSQDPLVWTQYF. The CDR3 coding sequence is TGTGCCAGCAGCCAGGATCCCTTGGTTTGGACCCAGTACTTC.

The gene calls are TRBV7-3 and TRBJ2-1; D might be TRBD2 (5 bases). V dropped 2 bases and J dropped 4 bases, with 12 bases sitting between them. The CDR3 has 15 residues. The germline V gene encodes CDR1 SGHTA and CDR2 FQGTGA. As DNA, the CDR3 is TGTGCCAGCAGCTTAGAGGTAGCGACGTACAATGAGCAGTTCTTC. Its protein is CASSLEVATYNEQFF.

This clonotype was detected a few times. J is TRBJ2-5 and V is TRBV9, with 7 bases fitting TRBD1. The closer fit of TRBJ2-7 to the DNA end suggests the J call may be wrong. Per the germline V gene, CDR1 is SGDLS and CDR2 is YYNGEE. CDR3 length equals 14 residues. CDR3 loop: CASSSHGTAYEQYF. The CDR3 DNA is TGTGCCAGCAGCTCCCACGGGACAGCATACGAGCAGTACTTC.

The chain recombines TRBV20-1 with TRBJ2-3; the D gene could be TRBD1 or TRBD2 (6 bases each). V lost 5 bases and J lost 2, with 20 bases in between. Germline values: CDR1 DFQATT, CDR2 SNEGSKA (reference sequence). The CDR3 spans 16 residues. CDR3 residues: CSARPLGGVYTDTQYF. The CDR3 DNA sequence: TGCAGTGCTCGCCCCCTGGGGGGCGTGTACACAGATACGCAGTATTTT.

The chain is built from TRBV10-2 and TRBJ2-4, with D hard to call. The CDR3 extends over 15 amino acids. Germline-derived CDR1 and CDR2 are WSHSY and SAAADI. Between the trimmed V and J ends, which lost 0 bases and 0 bases, there was a span of 6 bases. CDR3 in amino acids: CASSESSLAKNIQYF. As DNA, the CDR3 is TGCGCCAGCAGTGAGTCCAGCCTAGCCAAAAACATTCAGTACTTC.

This clonotype was seen a handful of times. The chain couples TRBV4-2 to TRBJ2-4; 9 nucleotides agree with TRBD2. CDR3 length: 15 amino acids. Germline-derived CDR1 and CDR2 are LGHNA and YNFKEQ. Trimming cost V 0 bases and J 12 bases; bases outside gene matches: 9. This chain's CDR3 is CASSQDGGGAVDQYF. CDR3 bases: TGTGCCAGCAGCCAAGATGGCGGGGGGGCCGTGGATCAGTACTTC.

This clonotype appeared once. DNA for the CDR3: TGTGCCAGCAGCCAGACAGGGAAAGGGGAGACCCAGTACTTC. Residues: CASSQTGKGETQYF. The chain combines TRBV11-3 with TRBJ2-5, with TRBD1 identical over 7 bases. V dropped 5 bases and J dropped 5; count of bases not matched to a gene: 8. Germline-derived CDR1 and CDR2 are SGHNT and YENEEA. CDR3 size: 14 residues.

CDR3 sequence (DNA): TGCGCCAGCAGTGAGTCGGCAGGGACCCACTACGAGCAGTACTTC. The encoded protein is CASSESAGTHYEQYF. This chain links TRBV10-1 with TRBJ2-7; TRBD1 or TRBD2 may be the D gene (5 bases each). This CDR3 is 15 amino acids long. CDR1 and CDR2 (germline): WNHNN, SYGVQD (reference sequence). V was clipped by 0 bases and J by 3 bases, with 12 bases between them.

The CDR3 reads CASSVYSKETQYF. The CDR3 DNA follows: TGTGCCAGCAGCGTCTACAGCAAAGAGACCCAGTACTTC. J is TRBJ2-5 and V is TRBV7-9; D ambiguous. Germline values: CDR1 SEHNR, CDR2 FQNEAQ (reference sequence). The CDR3 covers 13 residues. V was trimmed by 5 bases and J by 3 bases, leaving 10 bases between them.

The chain is built from TRBV3-1 and TRBJ2-1; no reliable D call. Deletions cut 0 bases from V and 10 bases from J, with 10 bases between. Looked up from germline, CDR1 is LGHDT and CDR2 is YNNKEL (reference sequence). The CDR3 is 13 amino acids. The CDR3 bases are TGTGCCAGCAGCCAAGATGGAGTTTCCGAGCAGTTCTTC. Its translation is CASSQDGVSEQFF.

This clonotype has more than one count but fewer than ten. This chain uses TRBV12-3 or TRBV12-4 with TRBJ1-2; D is undetermined. This CDR3 spans 14 amino acids. Between the trimmed V and J ends, which lost 6 bases and 8 bases, there was a span of 19 bases. CDR3 bases: TGTGCCAGCAGACCAAACCCTGCGAAATCGGGCTACACCTTC. It specifies CASRPNPAKSGYTF.